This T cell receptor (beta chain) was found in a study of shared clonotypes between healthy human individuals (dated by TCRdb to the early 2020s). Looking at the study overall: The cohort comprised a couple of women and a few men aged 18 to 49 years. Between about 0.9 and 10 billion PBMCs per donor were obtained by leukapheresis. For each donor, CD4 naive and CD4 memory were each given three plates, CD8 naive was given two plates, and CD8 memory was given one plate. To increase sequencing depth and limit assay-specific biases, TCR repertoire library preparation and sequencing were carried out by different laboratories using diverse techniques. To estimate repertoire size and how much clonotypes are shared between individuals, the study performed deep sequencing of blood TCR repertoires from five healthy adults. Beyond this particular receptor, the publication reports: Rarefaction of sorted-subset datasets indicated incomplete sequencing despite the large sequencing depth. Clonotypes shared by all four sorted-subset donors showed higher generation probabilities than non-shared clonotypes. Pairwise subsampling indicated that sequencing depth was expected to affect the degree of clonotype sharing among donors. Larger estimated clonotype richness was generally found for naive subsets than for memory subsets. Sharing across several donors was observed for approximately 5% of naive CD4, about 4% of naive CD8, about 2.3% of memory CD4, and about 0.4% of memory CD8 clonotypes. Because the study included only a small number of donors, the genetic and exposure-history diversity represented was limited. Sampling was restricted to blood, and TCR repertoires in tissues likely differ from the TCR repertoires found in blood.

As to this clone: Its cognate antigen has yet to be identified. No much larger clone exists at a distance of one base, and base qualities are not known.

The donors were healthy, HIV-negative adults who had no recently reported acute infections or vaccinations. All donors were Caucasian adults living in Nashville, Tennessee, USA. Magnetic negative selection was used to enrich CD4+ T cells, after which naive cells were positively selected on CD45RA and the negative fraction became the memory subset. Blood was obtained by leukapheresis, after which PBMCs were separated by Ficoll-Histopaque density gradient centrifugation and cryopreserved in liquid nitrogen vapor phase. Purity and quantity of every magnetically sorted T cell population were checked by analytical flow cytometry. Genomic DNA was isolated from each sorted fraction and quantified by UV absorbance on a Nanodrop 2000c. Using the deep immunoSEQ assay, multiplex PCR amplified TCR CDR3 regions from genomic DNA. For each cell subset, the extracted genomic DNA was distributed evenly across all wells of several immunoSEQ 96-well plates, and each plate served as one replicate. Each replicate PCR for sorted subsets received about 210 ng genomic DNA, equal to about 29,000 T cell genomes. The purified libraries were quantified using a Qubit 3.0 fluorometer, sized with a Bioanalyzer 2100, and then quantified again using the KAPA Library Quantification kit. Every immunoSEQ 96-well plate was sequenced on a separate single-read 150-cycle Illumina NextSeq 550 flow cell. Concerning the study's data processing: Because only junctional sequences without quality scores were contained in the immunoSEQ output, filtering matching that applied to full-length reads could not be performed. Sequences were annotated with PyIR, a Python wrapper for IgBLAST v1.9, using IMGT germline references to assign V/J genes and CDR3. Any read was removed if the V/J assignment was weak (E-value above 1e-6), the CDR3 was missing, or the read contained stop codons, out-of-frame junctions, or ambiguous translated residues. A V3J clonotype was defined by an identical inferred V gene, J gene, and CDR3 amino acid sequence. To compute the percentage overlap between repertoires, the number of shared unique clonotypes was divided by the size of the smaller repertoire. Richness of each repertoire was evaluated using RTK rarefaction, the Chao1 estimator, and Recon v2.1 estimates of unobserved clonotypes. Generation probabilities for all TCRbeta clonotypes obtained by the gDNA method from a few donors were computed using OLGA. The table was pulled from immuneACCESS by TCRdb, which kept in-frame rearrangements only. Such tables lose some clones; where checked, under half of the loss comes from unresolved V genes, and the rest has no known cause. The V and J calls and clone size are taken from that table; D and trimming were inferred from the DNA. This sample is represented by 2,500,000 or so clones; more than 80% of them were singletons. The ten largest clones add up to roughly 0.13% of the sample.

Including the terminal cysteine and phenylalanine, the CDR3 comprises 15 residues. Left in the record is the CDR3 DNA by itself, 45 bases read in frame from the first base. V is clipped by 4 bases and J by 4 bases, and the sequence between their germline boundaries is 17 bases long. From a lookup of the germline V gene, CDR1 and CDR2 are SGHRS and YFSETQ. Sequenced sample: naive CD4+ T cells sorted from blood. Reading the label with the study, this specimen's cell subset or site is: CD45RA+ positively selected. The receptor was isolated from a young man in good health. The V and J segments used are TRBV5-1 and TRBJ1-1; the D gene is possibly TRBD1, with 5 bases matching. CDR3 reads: CASSHGLGRATEAFF. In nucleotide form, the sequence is TGCGCCAGCAGCCACGGATTGGGGCGCGCCACTGAAGCTTTCTTT.